The 8 T cell receptor beta chains below come from one sample, sequenced in a study of blood T cell repertoires in COVID-19. The repertoire was sequenced with immunoSEQ multiplex PCR; TCRdb's copy has only in-frame clones and lacks some. The sample has about 180,000 clones, 83% seen once. The sample consisted of peripheral blood. These receptors all stem from a human donor in a cohort sampled during active COVID-19.

The CDR3 reads CASSEYYRSGDTQYF. CDR3 DNA: TGTGCCAGCAGTGAATACTACCGGTCGGGAGATACGCAGTATTTT. The chain couples TRBV6-1 to TRBJ2-3; D is ambiguous. The CDR3 spans 15 residues. The germline gives CDR1 MNHNS, CDR2 SASEGT. Trimming left V 2 bases short and J 5 bases short, with 14 bases between.

The chain has TRBV24-1 and TRBJ2-3, with 12 positions matching TRBD2. J was trimmed by 3 bases and V by 5 bases; bases with no gene match: 2. The V gene's germline CDR1 is KGHDR and CDR2 SFDVKD. This CDR3 region has 15 residues. This chain's CDR3 is CATSATSGRTDTQYF. The DNA for the CDR3 is TGTGCCACCAGTGCGACTAGCGGGAGAACAGATACGCAGTATTTT.

The chain employs TRBV5-1 and TRBJ2-7; D gene ambiguous. The CDR3 spans 12 residues. Per germline, CDR1 SGHRS and CDR2 YFSETQ. V lost 0 bases to trimming and J lost 4 bases, with 5 bases between them. CDR3 region: CASSLVGYEQYF. In nucleotides, the CDR3 is TGCGCCAGCAGCTTGGTCGGGTACGAGCAGTACTTC.

This chain joins TRBV4-1 and TRBJ2-1; 9 bases are shared with TRBD2. This CDR3 has 16 amino acids. Losses at the gene ends were 2 bases for V and 0 bases for J; bases not matched to a gene: 2. Germline V gene sequence: CDR1 MGHRA, CDR2 YSYEKL. The CDR3 coding sequence is TGCGCCAGCAGCCAACGTAGCGGGAGCTCCTACAATGAGCAGTTCTTC. Translating it yields CASSQRSGSSYNEQFF.

The gene calls are TRBV5-1 and TRBJ2-1; 8 nucleotides match TRBD2. Germline trimming cut 7 bases from V and 7 bases from J; bases unmatched to any gene: 10. This CDR3 has 14 amino acids. Germline-derived CDR1 and CDR2 are SGHRS and YFSETQ. The CDR3 nucleotides read TGCGCCAGCGGACGGAGCGGGAGTGGTAATGAGCAGTTCTTC. This gives the protein CASGRSGSGNEQFF.

The rearrangement joins TRBV4-2 to TRBJ2-7, with 11 bases lining up with TRBD1. The V and J ends lost 4 bases and 4 bases, in that order; junction bases with no gene match: 6. CDR1 LGHNA and CDR2 YNFKEQ come from the germline V gene. This CDR3 comprises 15 residues. CDR3 loop: CASSPTGQGVYEQYF. CDR3 DNA sequence: TGTGCCAGCAGCCCGACGGGACAGGGGGTTTACGAGCAGTACTTC.

The V call is TRBV19, the J call TRBJ1-1, with D perhaps matching TRBD1 (6 bases). Germline assignment: CDR1 LNHDA and CDR2 SQIVND (reference sequence). V was trimmed by 3 bases and J by 11 bases, leaving 13 bases between them. This CDR3 is built from 12 residues. CDR3 region: CASSMAGGLAFF. The CDR3, as DNA: TGTGCCAGTAGTATGGCGGGGGGCCTGGCTTTCTTT.

The chain recombines TRBV10-2 with TRBJ1-1, with D maybe TRBD1 (5 bases). V lost 2 bases and J lost 3, with 10 bases in between. The germline gives CDR1 WSHSY, CDR2 SAAADI. The CDR3 contains 14 residues. CDR3 sequence (DNA): TGCGCCAGCAGTGAGGGTCCAGGGTACACTGAAGCTTTCTTT. Its translation is CASSEGPGYTEAFF.